This T cell receptor beta chain came from a study of blood T cells in healthy people across ages. Germline CDR1 and CDR2: MNHEY and SVGAGI. The V and J ends lost 5 bases and 2 bases respectively, with 13 bases between them. This CDR3 spans 14 amino acids. Each of the donors had ten milliliters of peripheral blood drawn into EDTA-treated Vacutainer tubes. A second PCR of 7 to 11 cycles used a sample-barcoded 5' primer and a J-beta primer mix. TCRdb ran MiXCR on the 5' RACE reads and lists one entry per CDR3 protein. The repertoire holds nearly 800,000 distinct CDR3 sequences, with 20% to 25% as singletons. These data also formed part of another study, on T cells of mothers and their children.

The chain couples TRBV6-5 to TRBJ2-7; D may correspond to TRBD1 or TRBD2 (5 bases each). This TCR was recovered from a boy aged 5-17 years in good health. Sequenced material: blood. The CDR3 loop is CASSDRDRTYEQYF. The CDR3 nucleotides are TGTGCCAGCAGTGACCGGGACCGAACCTACGAGCAGTACTTC.